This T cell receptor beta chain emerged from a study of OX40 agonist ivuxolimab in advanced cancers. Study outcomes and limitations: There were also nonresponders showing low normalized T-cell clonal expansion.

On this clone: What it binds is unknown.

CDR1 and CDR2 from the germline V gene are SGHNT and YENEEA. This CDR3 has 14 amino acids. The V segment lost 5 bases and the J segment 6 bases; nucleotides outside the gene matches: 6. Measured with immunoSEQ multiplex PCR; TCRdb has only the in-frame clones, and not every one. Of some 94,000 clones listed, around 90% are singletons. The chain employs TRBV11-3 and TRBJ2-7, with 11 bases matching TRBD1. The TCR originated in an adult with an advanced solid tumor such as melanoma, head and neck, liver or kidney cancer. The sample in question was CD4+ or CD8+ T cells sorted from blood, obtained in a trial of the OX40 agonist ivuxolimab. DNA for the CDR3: TGTGCCAGCAGCCGCCGGGACAGGGGGTTCGAGCAGTACTTC. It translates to CASSRRDRGFEQYF. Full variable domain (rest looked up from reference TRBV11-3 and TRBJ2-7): EAGVVQSPRYKIIEKKQPVAFWCNPISGHNTLYWYLQNLGQGPELLIRYENEEAVDDSQLPKDRFSAERLKGVDSTLKIQPAELGDSAVYLCASSRRDRGFEQYFGPGTRLTVT.